This TCR beta chain was retrieved from a study of cytomegalovirus exposure and HLA in healthy donors. General study points: Of the V segments, some could not be distinguished, including TRBV6-2 and TRBV6-3, and were excluded. Altogether, 150 or so TCR beta chains were recorded as cytomegalovirus-associated.

Germline CDR1 is MDHEN and CDR2 is SYDVKM. V lost 7 bases, J lost 3 bases, and 10 bases lay in between. This CDR3 is 13 amino acids long. Turning to this clone: Its target is not known.

The donors (healthy individuals) were bone marrow donors. The primer mix had 60 Vbeta and 13 Jbeta primers. Study processing details: Later work found 80 million or so unique TCR beta chains, with 9.5 million to 12 million shared. Measured with immunoSEQ multiplex PCR; TCRdb has only the in-frame clones, and not every one. Clone size and the V and J calls come from that table; the DNA yielded D and trimming. In the table there are about 190,000 clones, around four fifths of which are singletons. The receptor was derived from a man in his forties in good health and CMV-seropositive. The sample was PBMCs. J is TRBJ1-3 and V is TRBV28; D remains unclear. CDR3 sequence: CASKEFDGNTIYF. The CDR3 bases are TGTGCCAGCAAGGAGTTCGATGGAAACACCATATATTTT.